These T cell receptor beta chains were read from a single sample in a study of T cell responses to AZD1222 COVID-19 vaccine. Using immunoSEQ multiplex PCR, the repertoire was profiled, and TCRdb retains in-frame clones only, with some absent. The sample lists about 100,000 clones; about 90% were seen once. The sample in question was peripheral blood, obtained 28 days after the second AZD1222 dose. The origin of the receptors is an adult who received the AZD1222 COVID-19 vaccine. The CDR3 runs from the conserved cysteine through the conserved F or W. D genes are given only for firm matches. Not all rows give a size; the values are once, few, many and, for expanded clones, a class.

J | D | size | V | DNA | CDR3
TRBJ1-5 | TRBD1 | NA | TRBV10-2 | TGCGCCAGCAGTGAAGGGACAGGGGTATCAGGGCAGCCCCAGCATTTT | CASSEGTGVSGQPQHF
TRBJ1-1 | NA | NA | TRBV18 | TGTGCCAGCTCACCACCGACGGGGAACACTGAAGCTTTCTTT | CASSPPTGNTEAFF
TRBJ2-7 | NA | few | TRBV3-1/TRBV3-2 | TGTGCCAGCAGCCTGTCCGGGACCTACGAGCAGTACTTC | CASSLSGTYEQYF
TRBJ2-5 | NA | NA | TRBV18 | TGTGCCAGCTCACCCCTTCATCAGACCCAGTACTTC | CASSPLHQTQYF
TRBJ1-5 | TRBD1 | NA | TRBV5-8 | TGTGCCAGCAGCATTGACAGGGTTGGTCAGCCCCAGCATTTT | CASSIDRVGQPQHF
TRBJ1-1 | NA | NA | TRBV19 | TGTGCCAGTAGTATCGGGCCGACTGAAGCTTTCTTT | CASSIGPTEAFF
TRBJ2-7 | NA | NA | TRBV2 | TGTGCCAGCAGTGAAAGCCTGCGACGCACAGGGTCGGACTCCTACGAGCAGTACTTC | CASSESLRRTGSDSYEQYF
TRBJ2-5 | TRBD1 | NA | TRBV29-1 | TGCAGCGTTGAAGTGGCAGGGGGCTTCCAGTACCAAGAGACCCAGTACTTC | CSVEVAGGFQYQETQYF
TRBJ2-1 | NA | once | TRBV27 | TGTGCCAGCAGTTTGGGAATGAATGAGCAGTTCTTC | CASSLGMNEQFF
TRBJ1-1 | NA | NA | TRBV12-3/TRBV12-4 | TGTGCCAGCAGGAAGAGACTGAACACTGAAGCTTTCTTT | CASRKRLNTEAFF
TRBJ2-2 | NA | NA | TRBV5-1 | TGCGCCAGCAGCTTGGGGAACACCGGGGAGCTGTTTTTT | CASSLGNTGELFF
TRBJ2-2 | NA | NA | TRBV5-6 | TGTGCCAGCAGCTTGAAGGAGGGCACCGGGGAGCTGTTTTTT | CASSLKEGTGELFF
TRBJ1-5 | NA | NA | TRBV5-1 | TGCGCCAGCAGCTTGGGCGGCTCCAACAATCAGCCCCAGCATTTT | CASSLGGSNNQPQHF
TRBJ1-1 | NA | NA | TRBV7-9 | TGTGCCAGCAGCTTATTTGCCCGAAACACTGAAGCTTTCTTT | CASSLFARNTEAFF
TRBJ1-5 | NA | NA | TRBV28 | TGTGCCAGCCTAAGCCCCCCAGAGGGAGGGAATCAGCCCCAGCATTTT | CASLSPPEGGNQPQHF
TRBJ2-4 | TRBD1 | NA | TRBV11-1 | TGTGCCAGCAGCTTCTCCGACAGGGCAACCATTCAGTACTTC | CASSFSDRATIQYF
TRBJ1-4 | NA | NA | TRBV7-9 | TGTGCCAGCAGCTTAGAGGGGACAAGAAACGAAAAACTGTTTTTT | CASSLEGTRNEKLFF
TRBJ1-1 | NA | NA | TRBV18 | TGTGCCAGCTCACCAAGGGGGGCGGATAGTCCTGAAGCTTTCTTT | CASSPRGADSPEAFF
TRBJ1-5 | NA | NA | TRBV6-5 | TGTGCCATCTCACCACAACCCAATCAGCCCCAGCATTTT | CAISPQPNQPQHF
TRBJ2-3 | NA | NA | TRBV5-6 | TGTGCCAGCAGCTCCCTATTTACGCAGGAGTTGAGATTT | CASSSLFTQELRF
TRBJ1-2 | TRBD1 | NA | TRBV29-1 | TGCAGCGTTGAAGTACAGGGGAAGGTTGGCTACACCTTC | CSVEVQGKVGYTF
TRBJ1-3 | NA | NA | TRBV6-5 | TGTGCCAGCAGCCAGACAATCTCTGGAAACACCATATATTTT | CASSQTISGNTIYF
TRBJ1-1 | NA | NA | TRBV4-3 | TGCGCCAGCAGCCTGGAGGAGGGGGGCACTGAAGCTTTCTTT | CASSLEEGGTEAFF
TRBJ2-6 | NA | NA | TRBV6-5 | TGTGCCAGCAGGCAGGGGGGAGCCGGGGCCAACGTCCTGACTTTC | CASRQGGAGANVLTF
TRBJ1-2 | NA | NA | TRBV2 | TGTGCCAGCAGCGGATGGGGGCGGGATGGCTACACCTTC | CASSGWGRDGYTF
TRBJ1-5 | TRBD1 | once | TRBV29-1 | TGCAGCGTTGCGGGACAGGGGGCCGGTGCGCCCCAGCATTTT | CSVAGQGAGAPQHF
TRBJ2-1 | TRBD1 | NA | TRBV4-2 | TGTGCCAGCAGCCAGTCTACCCGGGACAGAGACAATGAGCAGTTCTTC | CASSQSTRDRDNEQFF
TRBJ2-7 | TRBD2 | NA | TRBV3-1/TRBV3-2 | TGTGCCAGCAGCCGATTTGCTAGCGGGGTCCCTCGGGAGCAGTACTTC | CASSRFASGVPREQYF
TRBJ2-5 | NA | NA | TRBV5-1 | TGCGCCAGCAGCTTGTTAGGGTACCGGGAGACCCAGTACTTC | CASSLLGYRETQYF
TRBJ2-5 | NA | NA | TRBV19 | TGTGCCAGTAGTATTGGGCAGGCCACCCAAGAGACCCAGTACTTC | CASSIGQATQETQYF
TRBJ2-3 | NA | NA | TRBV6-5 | TGTGCCAGCACCTACACCCAGAGTTTCACAGATACGCAGTATTTT | CASTYTQSFTDTQYF
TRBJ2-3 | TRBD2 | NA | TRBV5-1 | TGCGCCAGCAGCCCCGGGACTAGCGGACCAGATACGCAGTATTTT | CASSPGTSGPDTQYF
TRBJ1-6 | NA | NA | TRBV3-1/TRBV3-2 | TGTGCCAGCAGCCAGCAGGGGATCAGGGGCTCCTATAATTCACCCCTCCACTTT | CASSQQGIRGSYNSPLHF
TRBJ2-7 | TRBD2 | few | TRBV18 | TGTGCCAGCTCACCACCGAACGGGAGGGTGTACGAGCAGTACTTC | CASSPPNGRVYEQYF
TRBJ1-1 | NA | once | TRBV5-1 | TGCGCCAGCAGCACTGGGACGGTGAACACTGAAGCTTTCTTT | CASSTGTVNTEAFF
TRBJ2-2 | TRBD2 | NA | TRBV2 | TGTGCCAGCAGGCCAGCGGGGGTTGGCGGGGAGCTGTTTTTT | CASRPAGVGGELFF
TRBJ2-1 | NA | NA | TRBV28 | TGTGCCAGCAGTTCCCGAGTAAATGAGCAGTTCTTC | CASSSRVNEQFF
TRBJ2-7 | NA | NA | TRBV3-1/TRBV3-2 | TGTGCCAGCAGCCCCGGCACGGCGGCAACCTACGAGCAGTACTTC | CASSPGTAATYEQYF
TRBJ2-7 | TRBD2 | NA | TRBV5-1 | TGCGCCAGCAGCCCGGGGGGGCGCAGGAGCTCCTACGAGCAGTACTTC | CASSPGGRRSSYEQYF
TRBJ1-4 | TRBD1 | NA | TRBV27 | TGTGCCAGCAGCAGCCCGGGACAGGGGGCGCCGGAACTGTTTTTT | CASSSPGQGAPELFF
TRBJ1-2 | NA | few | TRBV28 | TGTGCCAGCAGACTTGGACAGTCGGCTTACTATGGCTACACCTTC | CASRLGQSAYYGYTF
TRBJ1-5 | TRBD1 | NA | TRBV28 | TGTGCCAGCAGAAAACAGGGGACGAGCAATCAGCCCCAGCATTTT | CASRKQGTSNQPQHF
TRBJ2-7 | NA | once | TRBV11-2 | TGTGCCACACATGTGGGGAAGTTCTGGGAGCAGTACTTC | CATHVGKFWEQYF
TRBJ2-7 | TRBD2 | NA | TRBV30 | TGTGCCTGGAGGCTAGCGGGGGGGCGGGCCTACGAGCAGTACTTC | CAWRLAGGRAYEQYF
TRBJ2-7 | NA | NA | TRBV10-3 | TGTGCCAGCGCCCTGTCGGCGGGAAGCTCCTACGAGCAGTACTTC | CASALSAGSSYEQYF
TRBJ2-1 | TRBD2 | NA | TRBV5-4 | TGTGCCAGCAGCTTGGAAGCGGGAGGGCCGCACAATGAGCAGTTCTTC | CASSLEAGGPHNEQFF
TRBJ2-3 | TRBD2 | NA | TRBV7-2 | TGTGCCAGCAGCTTTGATCTAGCGGCGGGAGCGCAGTATTTT | CASSFDLAAGAQYF
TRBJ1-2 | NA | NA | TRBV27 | TGTGCCAGCAGTTCTGGACAGCCGGCGGACTATGGCTACACCTTC | CASSSGQPADYGYTF
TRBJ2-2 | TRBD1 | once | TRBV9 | TGTGCCAGCAGCGTAGCCAGGGACAGGGGGCTACGTACCGGGGAGCTGTTTTTT | CASSVARDRGLRTGELFF
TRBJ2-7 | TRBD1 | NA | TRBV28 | TGTGCCAGCAGTTTATCCCCGACAGGGGGCTACGAGCAGTACTTC | CASSLSPTGGYEQYF
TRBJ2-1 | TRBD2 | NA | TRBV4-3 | TGCGCCAGCAGCCCTGGACTAGCGAGGCATGAGCAGTTCTTC | CASSPGLARHEQFF
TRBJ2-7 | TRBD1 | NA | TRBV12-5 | TGTGCTAGTGGTTGGGACAGAGCCTACGAGCAGTACTTC | CASGWDRAYEQYF
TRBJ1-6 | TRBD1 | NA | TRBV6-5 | TGTGCCAGCAGTTTACTCGGACAGGGAAATTCACCCCTCCACTTT | CASSLLGQGNSPLHF
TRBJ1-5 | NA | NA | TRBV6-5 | TGTGCCAGCAGGGACAGCCCGTATAGCAATCAGCCCCAGCATTTT | CASRDSPYSNQPQHF